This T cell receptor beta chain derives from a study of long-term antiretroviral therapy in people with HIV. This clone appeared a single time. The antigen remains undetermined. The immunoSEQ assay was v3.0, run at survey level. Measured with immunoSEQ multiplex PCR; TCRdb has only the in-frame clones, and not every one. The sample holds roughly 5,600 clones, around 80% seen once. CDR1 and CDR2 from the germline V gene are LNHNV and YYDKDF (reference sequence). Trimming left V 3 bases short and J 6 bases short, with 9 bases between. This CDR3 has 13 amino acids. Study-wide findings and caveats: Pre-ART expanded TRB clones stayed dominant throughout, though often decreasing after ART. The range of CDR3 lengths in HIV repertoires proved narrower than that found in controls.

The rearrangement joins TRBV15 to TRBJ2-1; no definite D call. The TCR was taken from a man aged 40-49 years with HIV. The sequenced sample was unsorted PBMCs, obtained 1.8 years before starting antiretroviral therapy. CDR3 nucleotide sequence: TGTGCCACCAGCAGGGTTATGCTCAATGAGCAGTTCTTC. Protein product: CATSRVMLNEQFF.